This T cell receptor (beta chain) was observed in a study of blood T cell repertoires in COVID-19. The junction had 10 bases not matched to a gene; V was cut back by 4 bases and J by 5 bases. This CDR3 region has 16 residues. Germline V gives CDR1 SGHRS, CDR2 YFSETQ. Clones were sequenced by immunoSEQ multiplex PCR, and TCRdb holds only the in-frame ones, with some missing. The profile covers some 260,000 clones, with 87% appearing a single time and 3% taken by the ten largest. The V and J genes are TRBV5-1 and TRBJ2-2, with 8 bases fitting TRBD1. This receptor was identified in a man younger than 35 with active or convalescent COVID-19. The material sequenced was peripheral blood. CDR3: CASSLKTGEITGELFF. CDR3 in DNA: TGCGCCAGCAGCCTTAAGACAGGGGAGATTACCGGGGAGCTGTTTTTT.